The present T cell receptor beta chain was sequenced within a study of T cell repertoires in cytomegalovirus infection. Overall study context: Indicated by public TCR beta signatures were CMV infection and matching HLA type.

The CDR3 runs 16 residues. The V end was cut by 1 base, the J end by 7 bases, with 19 bases between. From germline, CDR1 is KGHSH and CDR2 LQKENI. In TCRdb, the reads were re-called with MiXCR into one record per CDR3 protein. Among a few hundred thousand distinct CDR3 sequences listed, 15% to 20% were seen once. The V call is TRBV18, the J call TRBJ1-2, with TRBD1 as a possible D gene (6 bases). This TCR was sampled from a human donor in good health (CMV status not recorded). Some clones in this sample may be carry-over from other donors' samples. Sequenced sample: PBMCs. This chain's CDR3 is CASSPRRTDLQSGYTF. As DNA, the CDR3 is TGTGCCAGCTCACCACGTCGGACAGACCTACAGAGTGGCTACACCTTC. The whole variable domain, remainder taken from reference TRBV18 and TRBJ1-2, is NAGVMQNPRHLVRRRGQEARLRCSPMKGHSHVYWYRQLPEEGLKFMVYLQKENIIDESGMPKERFSAEFPKEGPSILRIQQVVRGDSAAYFCASSPRRTDLQSGYTFGSGTRLTVV.